The rows below give T cell receptor beta chains drawn from one sample of a study of CD4 T cells in relation to SARS-CoV-2 and coronaviruses. Antigens of these TCRs are unknown. The assay was immunoSEQ multiplex PCR, and TCRdb's table has in-frame clones only and misses some. The sample holds about 14,000 clones, around four fifths seen once. Source material: CD4+ T cells from PBMCs, cultured in vitro. All receptors come from a human donor in good health. CDR3s include the opening cysteine and the closing phenylalanine or tryptophan. The order of the fields is CDR3 DNA, CDR3 protein, V gene, J gene, clone size, D gene. A D gene is named only where the DNA matches it firmly. Part of the rows lack a size; the others show once, few, many or a class for expanded clones.

TGCGCCAGCAGCGCCCCCCACGTCGACTACGAGCAGTACTTC	CASSAPHVDYEQYF	TRBV5-1	TRBJ2-7	.	.
TGTGCCAGCAGCTCGGGACAGGCACTCTTCTACACCTTC	CASSSGQALFYTF	TRBV28	TRBJ1-2	.	TRBD1
TGTGCCAGCAGCCAAGCAGGGACGGCGAACACTGAAGCTTTCTTT	CASSQAGTANTEAFF	TRBV3-1/TRBV3-2	TRBJ1-1	.	.
TGTGCCAGTAAAGGATTTCAGGGGGCAGGCAATCAGCCCCAGCATTTT	CASKGFQGAGNQPQHF	TRBV19	TRBJ1-5	few	TRBD1
TGCGCCACTCGACCGGGAGGGGAAGCCGGGGAGCTGTTTTTT	CATRPGGEAGELFF	TRBV10-1	TRBJ2-2	.	TRBD2
TGTGCCAGCAGTTACGGGCAGGGGGGGACCCAGTACTTC	CASSYGQGGTQYF	TRBV6-6	TRBJ2-5	.	.
TGTGCCACCAGTGATCATGCAGGGGGAGGAAACTATGGCTACACCTTC	CATSDHAGGGNYGYTF	TRBV24-1	TRBJ1-2	.	TRBD1
TGTGCCAGCAGCTTGGGAGGTAGGGAATGCACAGATACGCAGTATTTT	CASSLGGRECTDTQYF	TRBV5-7	TRBJ2-3	.	.
TGTGCCAGTAGTATAGGCCAGAACCATCAGCCCCAGCATTTT	CASSIGQNHQPQHF	TRBV19	TRBJ1-5	few	.
TGTGCCAGCAGACGACCCGGGACGGGGAACTACGAGCAGTACTTC	CASRRPGTGNYEQYF	TRBV6-5	TRBJ2-7	few	.
TGTGCCACCAGTGATACTAATACTGAAGCTTTCTTT	CATSDTNTEAFF	TRBV24-1	TRBJ1-1	.	.
TGTGCCAGTAGTACCGAGGGCGAGCAGTACTTC	CASSTEGEQYF	TRBV19	TRBJ2-7	few	.
TGTGCCACCAGTGATTACTCCTATGGCTACACCTTC	CATSDYSYGYTF	TRBV24-1	TRBJ1-2	.	.
TGTGCCAGCAGCTTTTCGGCAGGGACCTCTGGAAACACCATATATTTT	CASSFSAGTSGNTIYF	TRBV7-2	TRBJ1-3	.	.
TGTGCCAGCAGCCCTCTCGGTAGGGGGTTGAACCAAGAGACCCAGTACTTC	CASSPLGRGLNQETQYF	TRBV13	TRBJ2-5	.	.
TGTGCCAGCAGCCAAGTTGGAAGGGGGGGGAACACTGAAGCTTTCTTT	CASSQVGRGGNTEAFF	TRBV14	TRBJ1-1	.	.
TGTGCCAGCCGAATTACAGGGGGTAGGGCTGAAGCTTTCTTT	CASRITGGRAEAFF	TRBV6-5	TRBJ1-1	.	TRBD1
TGTGCCAGCAGCTACGGCGTTCCCTCCTACAATGAGCAGTTCTTC	CASSYGVPSYNEQFF	TRBV7-8	TRBJ2-1	.	.
TGTGCTAGTGGGGATTATTTGAGTGATCAGCCCCAGCATTTT	CASGDYLSDQPQHF	TRBV12-5	TRBJ1-5	.	.
TGTGCCAGCAGGGGCGGGACAGCGAGCACAGATACGCAGTATTTT	CASRGGTASTDTQYF	TRBV28	TRBJ2-3	once	.
TGTGCCAGCAGCGTAGAAGCCGACATTGGGGGCTACACCTTC	CASSVEADIGGYTF	TRBV9	TRBJ1-2	.	.
TGTGCCAGCAGCACCGGGACAGTACAAAATCAGCCCCAGCATTTT	CASSTGTVQNQPQHF	TRBV7-8	TRBJ1-5	once	TRBD1
TGTGCCAGCAGCCAACGAGGCGAGCGGACAGGCAATAATTCACCCCTCCACTTT	CASSQRGERTGNNSPLHF	TRBV4-2	TRBJ1-6	.	TRBD1
TGTGCCAGTAGTACTAGGGACAGCGATTTCTATGGCTACACCTTC	CASSTRDSDFYGYTF	TRBV19	TRBJ1-2	.	TRBD1
TGTGCCAGCAGCTTGGATTCCGGACAGGGGTACAATGAGCAGTTCTTC	CASSLDSGQGYNEQFF	TRBV5-8	TRBJ2-1	few	TRBD1
TGCGCCAGCAGCTTGACAACTAACTATGGCTACACCTTC	CASSLTTNYGYTF	TRBV5-1	TRBJ1-2	.	.
TGCGCCAGCAGCTTGGGGGGCTCCTACAATGAGCAGTTCTTC	CASSLGGSYNEQFF	TRBV5-1	TRBJ2-1	.	.
TGCGCCAGCAGCTCCGCCTTGGAGTTATCTGGGGAGCTGTTTTTT	CASSSALELSGELFF	TRBV5-1	TRBJ2-2	once	.
TGTGCCAGCAGCGGCCAACAGGGTCCGACTGAAAAACTGTTTTTT	CASSGQQGPTEKLFF	TRBV21-1	TRBJ1-4	.	.
TGTGCCAGCAGGGGGACGTACGAGCAGTACTTC	CASRGTYEQYF	TRBV3-1/TRBV3-2	TRBJ2-7	.	.
TGTGCCAGCAGCCTGGACTTAGACAGCTACAATGAGCAGTTCTTC	CASSLDLDSYNEQFF	TRBV5-6	TRBJ2-1	.	.
TGTGCCAGCAGGCAAACTAGCGGGAGTTACAATGAGCAGTTCTTC	CASRQTSGSYNEQFF	TRBV14	TRBJ2-1	few	TRBD2
TGTGCCAGCAGCCCCGCGGACAGGAGTAAAGAGACCCAGTACTTC	CASSPADRSKETQYF	TRBV14	TRBJ2-5	.	TRBD1
TGTGCCAGCAGCTTAAGGGGGACAGGGGATAATGAGCAGTTCTTC	CASSLRGTGDNEQFF	TRBV7-3	TRBJ2-1	.	TRBD1
TGTGCCAGCAGCTTGGAGACAGGGGTCCCGGACACCGGGGAGCTGTTTTTT	CASSLETGVPDTGELFF	TRBV11-3	TRBJ2-2	.	TRBD1
TGTGCCACCAGTGATTTAATGGCGGATATGGACACCGGGGAGCTGTTTTTT	CATSDLMADMDTGELFF	TRBV24-1	TRBJ2-2	.	.
TGTGCCAGCAGTTACTCGAAGGGTTCGGGGGCCAACGTCCTGACTTTC	CASSYSKGSGANVLTF	TRBV6-5	TRBJ2-6	.	.
TGTGCCAGCAGTTTAGGACAGCTTAATGAAAAACTGTTTTTT	CASSLGQLNEKLFF	TRBV28	TRBJ1-4	.	.
TGTGCCAGCAGTGAGGACAGGGGGAATTCACCCCTCCACTTT	CASSEDRGNSPLHF	TRBV25-1	TRBJ1-6	.	TRBD1
TGTGCCAGCGCAGGGGGAGGGCAGCCCCAGCATTTT	CASAGGGQPQHF	TRBV2	TRBJ1-5	.	TRBD1
TGTGCCAGCTCACGACAGTTAGGAAGCAATCAGCCCCAGCATTTT	CASSRQLGSNQPQHF	TRBV18	TRBJ1-5	.	.
TGTGCCTGGAGTGTAAAGGGGACAAATTTTAACTATGGCTACACCTTC	CAWSVKGTNFNYGYTF	TRBV30	TRBJ1-2	.	.
TGCGCCAGCAGCTTTGGGCCGCCGGAAAACAATGAGCAGTTCTTC	CASSFGPPENNEQFF	TRBV5-1	TRBJ2-1	.	.